This TCR beta chain was identified in a study of shared clonotypes between healthy human individuals. Only CD45RO-negative cells positively selected for CCR7 counted as naive CD8 cells, so terminally differentiated effector memory CD45RA+ cells were excluded. All participating donors were Caucasian adults from Nashville, Tennessee. Over several immunoSEQ plates, each subset's genomic DNA was distributed in even portions. As processed by the authors: Junction-only sequences without quality scores were provided by ImmunoSEQ, so filtering was different. Assay: immunoSEQ multiplex PCR; the TCRdb copy retains only in-frame clones and omits some. V, J and clone size are those of that table, while D and trimming were read from the DNA. Here the sample spans hundreds of thousands of clones, about 92% being singletons. Germline CDR1 and CDR2: SGHTA and FQGNSA. CDR3 size: 15 residues. Trimming stripped 5 bases from V and 0 bases from J, with 13 bases between.

General study points: The study found lower generation probabilities in non-shared clonotypes than in those shared by all four donors.

Of note for this clone: Its antigen is currently unknown.

Sequencing was carried out using naive CD8+ T cells sorted from blood. V gene TRBV7-2 combines with J gene TRBJ2-5, with a tentative D call TRBD2 (5 bases). The sequence was obtained from a man under 40 in good health. In DNA, the CDR3 is TGTGCCAGCAGCCCCCGGACTTCGTACCAAGAGACCCAGTACTTC. Protein: CASSPRTSYQETQYF.